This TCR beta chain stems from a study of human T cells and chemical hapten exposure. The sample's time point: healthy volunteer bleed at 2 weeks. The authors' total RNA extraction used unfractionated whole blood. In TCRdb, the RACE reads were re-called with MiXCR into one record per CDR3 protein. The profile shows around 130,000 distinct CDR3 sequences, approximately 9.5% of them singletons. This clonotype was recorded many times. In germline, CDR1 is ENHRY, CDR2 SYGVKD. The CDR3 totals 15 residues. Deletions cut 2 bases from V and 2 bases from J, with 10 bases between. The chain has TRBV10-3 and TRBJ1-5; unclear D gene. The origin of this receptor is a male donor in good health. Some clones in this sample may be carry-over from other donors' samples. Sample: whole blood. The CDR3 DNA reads TGTGCCATCAGTGAGAAACGTGGAGGCAATCAGCCCCAGCATTTT. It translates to CAISEKRGGNQPQHF.